This T cell receptor (beta chain) is from a study of cytomegalovirus exposure and HLA in healthy donors. The PCR used 60 Vbeta and 13 Jbeta primers. Method: immunoSEQ multiplex PCR; TCRdb's copy keeps in-frame clones and lacks some. The data hold fewer than 250,000 clones, with roughly four fifths observed a single time. A remark on this clone: Its specificity is unknown.

The CDR3 sequence is 14 residues long. Germline CDR1 and CDR2: GTSNPN and SVGIG (reference sequence). V lost 3 bases and J lost 5; bases outside the gene matches: 8. Notes on the study in general: In a later analysis, HLA-C alleles had the fewest associated TCRs, DRB1 alleles the most. Among TCR beta chains, those listed as cytomegalovirus-associated numbered approximately 150.

Healthy bone marrow donors made up the donors. V and J are TRBV30 and TRBJ1-1; 8 bases map to TRBD1. Material for sequencing was PBMCs. The origin of this receptor is a woman in her 30s in good health and CMV-seropositive. CDR3 nucleotide sequence: TGTGCCTGGAGAAGACAGGGGCTGGGGACTGAAGCTTTCTTT. It encodes CAWRRQGLGTEAFF.